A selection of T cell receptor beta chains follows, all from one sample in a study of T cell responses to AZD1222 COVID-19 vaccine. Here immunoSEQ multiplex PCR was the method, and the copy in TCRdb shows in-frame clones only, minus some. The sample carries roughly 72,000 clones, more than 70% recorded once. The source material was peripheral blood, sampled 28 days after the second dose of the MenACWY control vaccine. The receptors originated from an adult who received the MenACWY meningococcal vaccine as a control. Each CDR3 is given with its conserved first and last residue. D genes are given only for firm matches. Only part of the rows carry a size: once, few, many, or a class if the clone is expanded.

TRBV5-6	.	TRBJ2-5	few	TGTGCCAGCAGCTTGCGCAATGGGGAGACCCAGTACTTC	CASSLRNGETQYF
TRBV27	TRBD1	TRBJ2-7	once	TGTGCCAGCAGTTTAACCCAGGGGGCTTCCTACGAGCAGTACTTC	CASSLTQGASYEQYF
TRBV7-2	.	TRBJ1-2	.	TGTGCCAGCAGCAAAGGACAGAACTATGGCTACACCTTC	CASSKGQNYGYTF
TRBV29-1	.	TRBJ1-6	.	TGCAGCGTTGTAGAGTCCTATAATTCACCCCTCCACTTT	CSVVESYNSPLHF
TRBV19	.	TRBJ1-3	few	TGTGCCAGTAGTATTAAGGGGACGGCTGGAAACACCATATATTTT	CASSIKGTAGNTIYF
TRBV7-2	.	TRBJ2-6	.	TGTGCCAGCAGCTTAGAAGGGGGTTCCTCTGGGGCCAACGTCCTGACTTTC	CASSLEGGSSGANVLTF
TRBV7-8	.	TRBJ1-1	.	TGTGCCAGCAGCTTGGGCAGACCTAACACTGAAGCTTTCTTT	CASSLGRPNTEAFF
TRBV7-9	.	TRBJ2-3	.	TGTGCCAGCAGCTTAGCTTTCGTGAGAGATACGCAGTATTTT	CASSLAFVRDTQYF
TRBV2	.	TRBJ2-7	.	TGTGCCAGCAGGCGACAGCGAGATAACGAGCAGTACTTC	CASRRQRDNEQYF
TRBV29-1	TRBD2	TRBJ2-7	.	TGCAGCGTTGAAGGTTTGGCTAGCGGGGACTACGAGCAGTACTTC	CSVEGLASGDYEQYF
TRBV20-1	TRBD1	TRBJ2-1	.	TGCAGTGCTAGTCTGGGACAGGGGATAGGCAATGAGCAGTTCTTC	CSASLGQGIGNEQFF